These 2 T cell receptor beta chains originate from one sample sequenced in a study of a mutant IDH1 vaccine in newly diagnosed glioma. Clones were sequenced by immunoSEQ multiplex PCR, and TCRdb holds only the in-frame ones, with some missing. The table records around 40,000 clones, around 84% of them present only once. These receptors' targets are unknown. The sample's time point: week 11, during vaccination. Doses comprised 300 ug of mutant IDH1 20-mer peptide each, plus topical imiquimod. The sequences come from PBMCs, collected from a glioma patient whose treatment included an IDH1 peptide vaccine. These receptors originate from a man aged 35-49 years with glioma.

V and J are TRBV7-2 and TRBJ1-4; a weak D match, TRBD1 (5 bases). Trimming shortened V by 1 base and J by 2 bases, and 5 bases separated the two germline ends. Germline CDR1 is SGHTA and CDR2 is FQGNSA. The CDR3 is 14 amino acids. The CDR3 here is CASSLGGTNEKLFF. The CDR3 nucleotides read TGTGCCAGCAGCTTAGGGGGGACTAATGAAAAACTGTTTTTT. The entire variable domain, with the rest obtained from reference TRBV7-2 and TRBJ1-4, is as follows: GAGVSQSPSNKVTEKGKDVELRCDPISGHTALYWYRQSLGQGLEFLIYFQGNSAPDKSGLPSDRFSAERTGGSVSTLTIQRTQQEDSAVYLCASSLGGTNEKLFFGSGTQLSVL.

This clone was picked up one time. The V gene is TRBV18, the J gene TRBJ1-1, with no clear D. V was clipped by 1 base and J by 3 bases, with 12 bases between them. Germline values: CDR1 KGHSH, CDR2 LQKENI. CDR3 length: 15 amino acids. CDR3 DNA: TGTGCCAGCTCACCACTACCCTGGAAAGACACTGAAGCTTTCTTT. This encodes CASSPLPWKDTEAFF.